The 30 T cell receptor beta chains given below trace back to one sample, sequenced in a study of human T cells and chemical hapten exposure. Sequencing started from total RNA isolated from unfractionated whole blood. MiXCR was run by TCRdb on the 5' RACE reads, yielding one entry per CDR3 protein. The table has approximately 81,000 distinct CDR3 sequences, about 8.4% seen once; the top ten hold approximately 2.3%. These TCRs come from a male donor in good health.

This clonotype has ten or more counts. This chain joins TRBV5-1 and TRBJ1-6; D unresolved. Germline CDR1 and CDR2: SGHRS and YFSETQ. CDR3 length: 15 residues. V dropped 0 bases and J dropped 10 bases, with 14 bases sitting between them. The CDR3 nucleotides read TGCGCCAGCAGCTTGGTTTGGGGTGATGGATCACCCCTCCACTTT. Amino acids: CASSLVWGDGSPLHF.

This clonotype has a count of ten or more. This chain connects TRBV29-1 to TRBJ2-1, with no clear D. The CDR3 length is 12 residues. V shed 1 base and J shed 6 bases, with 7 bases lying between them. The germline gives CDR1 SQVTM, CDR2 ANQGSEA. The CDR3 sequence is CSVEGRVNEQFF. The CDR3 nucleotides read TGCAGCGTTGAAGGCCGAGTCAATGAGCAGTTCTTC.

This clonotype has just a few counts. The chain recombines TRBV19 with TRBJ1-2; D is possibly TRBD1 (6 bases). Germline CDR1 LNHDA, CDR2 SQIVND (reference sequence). The CDR3 loop spans 14 amino acids. Trimming removed 5 bases at V and 4 bases at J, with 14 bases between. CDR3 nucleotides: TGTGCCAGTAGTTCACTCGGGACATCCTATGGCTACACCTTC. This gives the protein CASSSLGTSYGYTF.

This clonotype has at least ten counts. The chain uses TRBV11-2 and TRBJ2-3; D is unclear. Germline CDR1 SGHAT, CDR2 FQNNGV. V was cut by 5 bases and J by 0 bases, with 3 bases left in between. The CDR3 runs to 12 residues. The CDR3 spells CASSPSTDTQYF. Here the CDR3 DNA reads TGTGCCAGCAGCCCTAGCACAGATACGCAGTATTTT. The full variable domain, in which reference TRBV11-2 and TRBJ2-3 provide the parts outside the CDR3, is EAGVAQSPRYKIIEKRQSVAFWCNPISGHATLYWYQQILGQGPKLLIQFQNNGVVDDSQLPKDRFSAERLKGVDSTLKIQPAKLEDSAVYLCASSPSTDTQYFGPGTRLTVL.

This clonotype showed up just a few times. The rearrangement joins TRBV7-9 to TRBJ1-4; weak D call: TRBD1 (5 bases). The ends were cut back, 5 bases at V and 8 bases at J, with 12 bases in the middle. The CDR3 has 13 amino acids. The V gene's germline CDR1 is SEHNR and CDR2 FQNEAQ (reference sequence). The CDR3 DNA sequence: TGTGCCAGCAGCCCCCCGAAGGGGGAAAAACTGTTTTTT. It specifies CASSPPKGEKLFF. Full variable domain (rest looked up from reference TRBV7-9 and TRBJ1-4): DTGVSQNPRHKITKRGQNVTFRCDPISEHNRLYWYRQTLGQGPEFLTYFQNEAQLEKSRLLSDRFSAERPKGSFSTLEIQRTEQGDSAMYLCASSPPKGEKLFFGSGTQLSVL.

This clonotype was seen ten or more times. J is TRBJ2-1 and V is TRBV7-2, with 7 bases identical to TRBD2. The CDR3 runs to 17 residues. Trimming removed 5 bases from V and 9 bases from J; junction bases left unmatched: 19. The germline V gene has CDR1 SGHTA and CDR2 FQGNSA. The CDR3 coding sequence is TGTGCCAGCAGCCCCGCCCGACTAGCAGCTCTCGGAGGTGAGCAGTTCTTC. Translated, it gives CASSPARLAALGGEQFF.

In this sample, this clonotype turned up a few times. The chain couples TRBV12-3 or TRBV12-4 to TRBJ1-5; no clear D gene. This CDR3 has 15 residues. Deletions cut 2 bases from V and 0 bases from J, with 8 bases between. This CDR3 is CASSLFVSSNQPQHF. The CDR3 DNA sequence: TGTGCCAGCAGTTTATTTGTCAGTAGCAATCAGCCCCAGCATTTT.

This clonotype was counted at least ten times. The gene calls are TRBV11-2 and TRBJ2-7, with D unclear. Trimming left V 5 bases short and J 5 bases short, with 7 bases between. The CDR3 is 11 residues long. CDR1 and CDR2 from the germline V gene are SGHAT and FQNNGV. In DNA, the CDR3 is TGTGCCAGCAGCCCCTTCCACGAGCAGTACTTC. Its protein is CASSPFHEQYF. The whole variable domain, filled in from reference TRBV11-2 and TRBJ2-7, reads EAGVAQSPRYKIIEKRQSVAFWCNPISGHATLYWYQQILGQGPKLLIQFQNNGVVDDSQLPKDRFSAERLKGVDSTLKIQPAKLEDSAVYLCASSPFHEQYFGPGTRLTVT.

This clonotype was found a few times. The chain couples TRBV20-1 to TRBJ2-1; 9 bases are a match to TRBD2. CDR3 length: 12 residues. Germline assignment: CDR1 DFQATT and CDR2 SNEGSKA (reference sequence). CDR3 amino acids: CRAGGTYNEQFF. The CDR3 coding sequence is TGCAGGGCGGGGGGGACCTACAATGAGCAGTTCTTC.

This clonotype occurred many times. This chain links TRBV12-3 or TRBV12-4 with TRBJ1-1; maybe TRBD1 (5 bases). The CDR3 totals 16 residues. The V gene lost 6 bases and the J gene lost 0 bases, with 17 bases spanning the gap. The CDR3 sequence: CASSRSWGGMNTEAFF. The CDR3 DNA follows: TGTGCCAGCAGCCGTTCTTGGGGGGGTATGAACACTGAAGCTTTCTTT.

The chain joins TRBV29-1 to TRBJ1-2; maybe TRBD1 (6 bases). CDR3 length: 13 amino acids. V was clipped by 1 base and J by 6 bases, with 12 bases between them. CDR1 is SQVTM, CDR2 ANQGSEA, per germline. The CDR3 nucleotides are TGCAGCGTTGAAGGTGGACAGTGGAATGGCTACACCTTC. Protein sequence: CSVEGGQWNGYTF. Complete variable domain (other parts from reference TRBV29-1 and TRBJ1-2): SAVISQKPSRDICQRGTSLTIQCQVDSQVTMMFWYRQQPGQSLTLIATANQGSEATYESGFVIDKFPISRPNLTFSTLTVSNMSPEDSSIYLCSVEGGQWNGYTFGSGTRLTVV.

This clonotype turned up a few times. V and J are TRBV19 and TRBJ2-4, with D possibly matching TRBD1 (7 bases). The CDR3 sequence is 14 residues long. Trimming removed 2 bases from V and 7 bases from J, with 12 bases in between. Germline V gives CDR1 LNHDA, CDR2 SQIVND (reference sequence). CDR3 residues: CASSISPGGNIQYF. The CDR3 coding sequence is TGTGCCAGTAGTATATCTCCAGGGGGGAACATTCAGTACTTC.

This clonotype was recorded many times. V usage is TRBV12-5 and J usage is TRBJ1-5; D is possibly TRBD1 (5 bases). Germline lookup yields CDR1 LGHNT and CDR2 FRNRAP. The germline V and J ends were trimmed by 1 base and 0 bases, with 7 bases remaining between them. CDR3 length: 15 residues. The CDR3 DNA reads as TGTGCTAGTGGTTTGGGCGGGGGTAGCAATCAGCCCCAGCATTTT. The encoded protein is CASGLGGGSNQPQHF. Supplemented by reference TRBV12-5 and TRBJ1-5, the full variable domain reads DARVTQTPRHKVTEMGQEVTMRCQPILGHNTVFWYRQTMMQGLELLAYFRNRAPLDDSGMPKDRFSAEMPDATLATLKIQPSEPRDSAVYFCASGLGGGSNQPQHFGDGTRLSIL.

The sample holds a few counts of this clonotype. The chain recombines TRBV11-2 with TRBJ2-7; D not certain. Germline V CDR1 and CDR2: SGHAT, FQNNGV. The CDR3 has 13 residues. V shed 3 bases and J shed 3 bases, with 9 bases lying between them. As DNA, the CDR3 is TGTGCCAGCAGCTTTCACTACTTCTACGAGCAGTACTTC. Its protein is CASSFHYFYEQYF.

This clonotype was seen a few times. The chain is built from TRBV27 and TRBJ2-7, with D possibly being TRBD1 or TRBD2 (6 bases each). Between the trimmed V and J ends, which lost 5 bases and 3 bases, there was a span of 14 bases. The CDR3 has 14 amino acids. Per the germline V gene, CDR1 is MNHEY and CDR2 is SMNVEV (reference sequence). In DNA, the CDR3 is TGTGCCAGCAGTACCGGTCGGGGGCTCTACGAGCAGTACTTC. Its translation: CASSTGRGLYEQYF.

This clonotype showed up many times. This chain uses TRBV7-2 with TRBJ1-4; D gene uncertain. The CDR3 is 15 residues long. CDR1 and CDR2 (germline): SGHTA, FQGNSA. Trimming stripped 1 base from V and 6 bases from J, with 12 bases between. The CDR3 nucleotides read TGTGCCAGCAGCTTAGTGGTGGCTGCAGATGAAAAACTGTTTTTT. It translates to CASSLVVAADEKLFF.

Only a few counts were recorded for this clonotype. This rearrangement joins TRBV7-9 to TRBJ2-3, with D perhaps matching TRBD2 (5 bases). The CDR3 spans 14 residues. V shed 3 bases and J shed 6 bases, with 13 bases lying between them. The germline V gene encodes CDR1 SEHNR and CDR2 FQNEAQ (reference sequence). The CDR3 DNA reads as TGTGCCAGCAGCTTCCGAGCTAGCTCCGATACGCAGTATTTT. Its translation is CASSFRASSDTQYF. Drawing the rest from reference TRBV7-9 and TRBJ2-3, the complete variable domain is DTGVSQNPRHKITKRGQNVTFRCDPISEHNRLYWYRQTLGQGPEFLTYFQNEAQLEKSRLLSDRFSAERPKGSFSTLEIQRTEQGDSAMYLCASSFRASSDTQYFGPGTRLTVL.

This clonotype has ten or more counts. CDR3 DNA: TGTGCCAGCAGCTTCAGTCAGGGCACAGATACGCAGTATTTT. It yields the protein CASSFSQGTDTQYF. This chain connects TRBV7-8 to TRBJ2-3; unclear D gene. V was clipped by 3 bases and J by 1 base, with 8 bases between them. The CDR3 extends over 14 amino acids. Per the germline V gene, CDR1 is SGHVS and CDR2 is FQNEAQ.

The rearrangement joins TRBV11-2 to TRBJ2-3; TRBD1 aligns across 7 bases. Per germline, CDR1 SGHAT and CDR2 FQNNGV. V lost 3 bases and J lost 4; bases outside the gene matches: 10. This CDR3 region has 16 residues. As DNA, the CDR3 is TGTGCCAGCAGCTTCTCCGGGACAGCGACTGCAGATACGCAGTATTTT. Its translation is CASSFSGTATADTQYF.

This clonotype has a handful of counts. The V call is TRBV4-3, the J call TRBJ1-4; D call uncertain. Per the germline V gene, CDR1 is LGHNA and CDR2 is YSLEER. The CDR3 is made up of 14 amino acids. The germline V and J ends were trimmed by 1 base and 2 bases, with 5 bases remaining between them. The CDR3 DNA sequence: TGCGCCAGCAGCCAAGGTCGGACTAATGAAAAACTGTTTTTT. As protein: CASSQGRTNEKLFF.

In its sample, this clonotype was seen many times. The chain recombines TRBV11-1 with TRBJ2-1; tentative D call: TRBD2 (6 bases). Germline CDR1 SGHAT, CDR2 FQDESV (reference sequence). This CDR3 is built from 17 residues. Trimming took 5 bases from V and 0 from J, leaving 17 bases between them. CDR3 sequence reads: CASSPGGAGSSYNEQFF. DNA for the CDR3: TGTGCCAGCAGCCCTGGCGGGGCGGGGAGCTCCTACAATGAGCAGTTCTTC.

This clonotype was observed at least ten times. This CDR3 is CSAGQGAIYEQYF. The CDR3 nucleotides are TGCAGTGCTGGACAGGGGGCCATCTACGAGCAGTACTTC. V and J are TRBV20-1 and TRBJ2-7, with 11 bases fitting TRBD1. The CDR3 totals 13 residues. CDR1 is DFQATT and CDR2 is SNEGSKA in the germline V gene (reference sequence). J gave up 3 bases and V 5 bases, and 3 bases lay outside the gene matches.

There are many counts of this clonotype. The chain employs TRBV7-7 and TRBJ1-1; D gene unclear. The germline gives CDR1 SSHAT, CDR2 FNYEAQ (reference sequence). The CDR3 is made up of 13 amino acids. V lost 3 bases and J 0 bases, leaving 5 bases between the germline ends. The CDR3 loop is CASSFAMNTEAFF. The CDR3, as DNA: TGTGCCAGCAGCTTCGCAATGAACACTGAAGCTTTCTTT.

This clonotype occurred many times. The gene calls are TRBV3-1 and TRBJ2-3; 7 nucleotides match TRBD2. The CDR3 loop spans 19 amino acids. The junction had 20 bases not matched to a gene; V was cut back by 2 bases and J by 6 bases. Germline V gives CDR1 LGHDT, CDR2 YNNKEL (reference sequence). The CDR3 region is CASSQSDLAAALKADTQYF. The CDR3 DNA is TGTGCCAGCAGCCAAAGCGATCTAGCGGCGGCCCTCAAGGCTGATACGCAGTATTTT.

The V and J genes are TRBV3-1 and TRBJ2-1; TRBD2 matches at 12 bases. Germline V gene data show CDR1 as LGHDT and CDR2 as YNNKEL (reference sequence). The CDR3 is made up of 17 amino acids. V dropped 0 bases and J dropped 2; count of bases not matched to a gene: 2. The CDR3 DNA follows: TGTGCCAGCAGCCAAGACCTAGCGGGAGGGCCCTACAATGAGCAGTTCTTC. Translating it yields CASSQDLAGGPYNEQFF.

This clonotype showed up just a few times. The rearrangement links TRBV20-1 to TRBJ1-4, with D hard to call. CDR1 DFQATT and CDR2 SNEGSKA come from the germline V gene (reference sequence). V was clipped by 3 bases and J by 3 bases, with 8 bases between them. This CDR3 region has 13 residues. CDR3 protein: CSASGQANEKLFF. The CDR3 DNA reads TGCAGTGCTAGCGGGCAGGCTAATGAAAAACTGTTTTTT.

The chain uses TRBV29-1 and TRBJ2-7; 11 bases align to TRBD2. The V segment lost 5 bases and the J segment 3 bases; nucleotides outside the gene matches: 3. The germline V gene encodes CDR1 SQVTM and CDR2 ANQGSEA. This CDR3 has 13 amino acids. CDR3 sequence: CSVTSGSIYEQYF. For the CDR3, the DNA is TGCAGCGTTACTAGCGGGAGTATCTACGAGCAGTACTTC.

This clonotype was detected many times. Here the CDR3 reads CSAIGQGNPTYEQYF. Written as DNA, the CDR3 is TGCAGTGCAATCGGACAGGGGAATCCTACCTACGAGCAGTACTTC. The chain links TRBV20-1 to TRBJ2-7, with 9 bases aligning to TRBD1. Germline CDR1 and CDR2: DFQATT and SNEGSKA (reference sequence). This CDR3 comprises 15 residues. V shed 6 bases and J 2 bases; nucleotides not matched to a gene: 11.

The rearrangement links TRBV29-1 to TRBJ1-1; 10 bases fit TRBD1. Germline CDR1 is SQVTM and CDR2 is ANQGSEA. The ends lost 8 bases at V and 0 bases at J; junction bases unmatched: 3. This CDR3 contains 13 residues. CDR3 in DNA: TGCAGCACGACAGGGGGCTTGAACACTGAAGCTTTCTTT. It encodes CSTTGGLNTEAFF.

This clonotype was counted many times. V gene TRBV9 combines with J gene TRBJ2-1; no clear D. Trimming removed 3 bases from V and 0 bases from J, with 13 bases in between. CDR3 size: 16 residues. CDR1 is SGDLS, CDR2 YYNGEE, per germline. Here the CDR3 reads CASSGGVTVSYNEQFF. CDR3 bases: TGTGCCAGCAGCGGTGGTGTTACCGTCTCCTACAATGAGCAGTTCTTC.